The 13 T cell receptor beta chains in this list originate from one sample, sequenced in a study of neurological immune-mediated disorders (dated 2019 in TCRdb). Libraries were built with 5' RACE. TCRdb records Illumina HiSeq 2500 as the sequencer. TCRdb itself trimmed the public reads at Q25 with fastp, ran MiXCR and retained productive beta chains. Identical CDR3 protein sequences are pooled into one entry, listed with their most common genes and DNA. This sample is represented by about 53,000 distinct CDR3 sequences; 3.5% of them were singletons. The ten most abundant clones make up more than 2.5% of the sample. Source material: PBMCs. These receptors all come from a woman aged 25 to 39 with multiple sclerosis.

This clonotype has a count of ten or more. The chain links TRBV12-3 or TRBV12-4 to TRBJ1-4; D is unclear. CDR3 size: 14 residues. V was cut by 3 bases and J by 7 bases, with 12 bases left in between. The chain's CDR3 is CASSFIWPPEKLFF. CDR3 in DNA: TGTGCCAGCAGTTTTATCTGGCCTCCTGAAAAACTGTTTTTT.

Many counts were recorded for this clonotype. This chain links TRBV30 with TRBJ2-7; no clear D gene. This CDR3 has 13 residues. V lost 4 bases and J 6 bases, leaving 16 bases between the germline ends. CDR1 is GTSNPN, CDR2 SVGIG, per germline (reference sequence). CDR3 region: CAWTRAPGSEQYF. The CDR3, as DNA: TGTGCCTGGACCCGGGCCCCTGGTAGCGAGCAGTACTTC.

This clonotype occurred many times. The V gene is TRBV7-2, the J gene TRBJ1-5, with D possibly being TRBD1 (5 bases). There are 16 residues in the CDR3. V was pared by 4 bases and J by 5 bases, with 18 bases between. Per the germline V gene, CDR1 is SGHTA and CDR2 is FQGNSA. The CDR3 sequence: CASSSQAGTTYQPQHF. The CDR3 DNA reads TGTGCCAGCAGCTCCCAGGCGGGGACTACCTATCAGCCCCAGCATTTT.

There are many counts of this clonotype. Germline and junction disagree at one end, which may indicate a read error. The V and J genes are TRBV11-2 and TRBJ2-2, with 11 bases aligning to TRBD2. Per the germline V gene, CDR1 is SGHAT and CDR2 is FQNNGV. The CDR3 consists of 15 residues. CDR3 in DNA: TGTGCCAGCAGCCTAGCGGGGGGCTACACCGGGGAGCGGTTTTTT. Its protein product is CASSLAGGYTGERFF.

The chain joins TRBV21-1 to TRBJ2-2; TRBD2, as called in the table, went unchecked against the DNA. TRBV21-1 is listed as a pseudogene. The CDR3 is 18 amino acids. CDR3 sequence: CASSKVEPAGRDTGELFF. The CDR3 DNA reads TGTGCCAGCAGCAAAGTGGAACCGGCAGGGAGAGACACCGGGGAGCTGTTTTTT.

In this sample, this clonotype turned up a few times. The CDR3 nucleotides are TGTGCCATCAGTGAGACTACCGGGACAGGGGGTATGGACACCGGGGAGCTGTTTTTT. The encoded protein is CAISETTGTGGMDTGELFF. V gene TRBV10-3 combines with J gene TRBJ2-2; 11 positions agree with TRBD1. The CDR3 is 19 residues long. Trimming at V came to 2 bases and at J to 3 bases, leaving 11 bases not matched to a gene. Germline CDR1 ENHRY, CDR2 SYGVKD.

This clonotype has ten or more counts. The CDR3, as DNA: TGTGCCAGCAGTGAAACTCTAGCGGGAGGGCCGGGTGAGCAGTTCTTC. Its protein product is CASSETLAGGPGEQFF. V and J are TRBV6-2 or TRBV6-3 and TRBJ2-1; 12 nucleotides agree with TRBD2. The CDR3 runs 16 residues. V lost 5 bases, J lost 9 bases, and 11 bases stayed unmatched. Germline V gene data show CDR1 as MNHEY and CDR2 as SVGEGT.

The table lists this clonotype with many counts. This chain links TRBV28 with TRBJ1-4; D is ambiguous. CDR3 size: 16 residues. Germline CDR1 and CDR2: MDHEN and SYDVKM. The germline V and J ends were trimmed by 2 bases and 2 bases, with 12 bases remaining between them. The DNA of the CDR3 is TGTGCCAGCAGTTTAAGTCAACATGAGACTAATGAAAAACTGTTTTTT. It translates to CASSLSQHETNEKLFF.

This clonotype appeared many times. V gene TRBV15 combines with J gene TRBJ1-1, with D maybe TRBD1 (5 bases). Trimming took 0 bases from V and 4 from J, leaving 18 bases between them. Germline CDR1 is LNHNV and CDR2 is YYDKDF (reference sequence). The CDR3 has 17 amino acids. The CDR3 loop is CATSRDLSSGNGTEAFF. The CDR3 nucleotides are TGTGCCACCAGCAGAGATCTATCTTCAGGGAATGGCACTGAAGCTTTCTTT.

This clonotype was detected many times. Its ends do not fully match the called genes, so a read error is possible. This chain uses TRBV13 with TRBJ1-5; tentatively, D is TRBD1 (6 bases). The germline CDR1 and CDR2 sequences are PRHDT and FYEKMQ (reference sequence). The length of the CDR3 is 13 residues. CDR3 nucleotides: TGTGCCAGCAGCTTAGGGACAGGTCAGCCCCAGAATTTT. This translates into CASSLGTGQPQNF.

The table lists this clonotype with a few counts. This chain links TRBV6-1 with TRBJ1-5; D remains ambiguous. V was trimmed by 3 bases and J by 4 bases, leaving 7 bases between them. The length of the CDR3 is 13 residues. From germline, CDR1 is MNHNS and CDR2 SASEGT. The CDR3 loop reads CASSDAVNQPQHF. CDR3 bases: TGTGCCAGCAGTGACGCGGTTAATCAGCCCCAGCATTTT.

This clonotype was seen at least ten times. The chain links TRBV20-1 to TRBJ2-7, with 7 bases fitting TRBD2. Trimming at V came to 3 bases and at J to 0 bases, leaving 14 bases not matched to a gene. Germline CDR1 and CDR2: DFQATT and SNEGSKA (reference sequence). CDR3 length equals 17 residues. The CDR3 sequence: CSASGASGGSFSYEQYF. The CDR3 bases are TGCAGTGCTAGTGGTGCTAGCGGCGGGAGCTTCTCCTACGAGCAGTACTTC.

This clonotype was counted many times. The DNA of the CDR3 is TGTGCCAGCACTAGACCAGGGCAAGGGCACACTGAAGCTTTCTTT. Protein product: CASTRPGQGHTEAFF. The V call is TRBV6-5, the J call TRBJ1-1; D might be TRBD1 (5 bases). This CDR3 has 15 amino acids. Trimming took off 7 bases at V and 3 bases at J, with 18 bases between the two ends. Germline assignment: CDR1 MNHEY and CDR2 SVGAGI.